This TCR beta chain was sequenced for a study of T-cell reconstitution after alpha-beta-depleted transplantation in children. Study results and caveats: It was reported that alpha-beta T cells came from several hundred expanded graft clones (about two months after transplant). Surviving recipient T cells and thymic progenitors underlay high day-60 TCRbeta diversity in some patients. Among T cells one year after transplant, newly produced cells accounted for most counts and diversity.

Library preparation (for TCRbeta) was performed with unique molecular identifiers. A single record per CDR3 protein comes from TCRdb applying MiXCR to the PCR reads. The sample has about 58,000 distinct CDR3 sequences; 40% to 55% are singletons. In its sample, this clonotype was seen many times. Its specificity is not known. Germline trimming cut 7 bases from V and 1 base from J; bases unmatched to any gene: 5. The CDR3 sequence is 14 residues long. This chain uses TRBV12-3 or TRBV12-4 with TRBJ2-3; 7 bases line up with TRBD2. This clonotype originated in a male patient aged 5 to 17 who had a stem cell transplant for acute lymphoblastic leukemia, so the T cells may come from the graft donor. The sequences come from PBMCs, mostly from graft donor cells, collected 360 days after TCRalphabeta/CD19-depleted stem cell transplant. The CDR3 loop reads CASILSGRTDTQYF. CDR3 DNA sequence: TGTGCCAGCATTCTTAGCGGGCGCACAGATACGCAGTATTTT.